What follows are 21 T cell receptor beta chains derived from one specimen sequenced in a study of blood T cell repertoires in COVID-19. Only in-frame clones appear in the TCRdb table, and some are missing; sequencing was by immunoSEQ multiplex PCR. The sample carries 150,000 to 200,000 clones, more than 70% recorded once. Sequenced: peripheral blood. The receptors were gathered from a woman aged 30 to 39 with acute or convalescent COVID-19.

Only a few counts were recorded for this clone. This sequence joins TRBV28 and TRBJ1-1; TRBD1 aligns across 8 bases. V lost 4 bases to trimming and J lost 4 bases; unmatched junction nucleotides: 8. The CDR3 sequence is 15 residues long. Germline V gene lookup returns CDR1 MDHEN and CDR2 SYDVKM. The CDR3 is CASSWTGNGGTEAFF. Here the CDR3 DNA reads TGTGCCAGCAGTTGGACAGGGAACGGGGGCACTGAAGCTTTCTTT. Complete variable domain (other parts from reference TRBV28 and TRBJ1-1): DVKVTQSSRYLVKRTGEKVFLECVQDMDHENMFWYRQDPGLGLRLIYFSYDVKMKEKGDIPEGYSVSREKKERFSLILESASTNQTSMYLCASSWTGNGGTEAFFGQGTRLTVV.

V usage is TRBV28 and J usage is TRBJ2-7; D unclear. Trimming removed 6 bases from V and 7 bases from J, with 25 bases in between. CDR3 length: 16 residues. Per the germline V gene, CDR1 is MDHEN and CDR2 is SYDVKM. The CDR3 region is CASRTRFSSATREQYF. CDR3 in DNA: TGTGCCAGCAGAACACGGTTCTCCTCCGCTACGAGGGAGCAGTACTTC.

The chain joins TRBV7-9 to TRBJ1-1; the D gene is possibly TRBD1 (5 bases). CDR3 length equals 13 residues. Looked up from germline, CDR1 is SEHNR and CDR2 is FQNEAQ (reference sequence). The germline V and J ends were trimmed by 4 bases and 5 bases, with 11 bases remaining between them. CDR3 amino acids: CASSSQQATEAFF. The CDR3 bases are TGTGCCAGCAGCTCCCAACAGGCGACTGAAGCTTTCTTT. Variable domain in full (rest from reference TRBV7-9 and TRBJ1-1): DTGVSQNPRHKITKRGQNVTFRCDPISEHNRLYWYRQTLGQGPEFLTYFQNEAQLEKSRLLSDRFSAERPKGSFSTLEIQRTEQGDSAMYLCASSSQQATEAFFGQGTRLTVV.

The CDR3 is CASSTGQGRITDTQYF. The CDR3 DNA is TGTGCCAGCAGCACCGGACAGGGCCGTATCACAGATACGCAGTATTTT. The chain is built from TRBV11-2 and TRBJ2-3; 8 bases line up with TRBD1. This CDR3 has 16 residues. Germline V gives CDR1 SGHAT, CDR2 FQNNGV. After removal of 5 bases from V and 2 bases from J, the junction contained 9 bases not matched to a gene.

V gene TRBV6-5 combines with J gene TRBJ2-7; D remains ambiguous. Trimming left V 8 bases short and J 4 bases short, with 15 bases between. The CDR3 spans 13 residues. Germline CDR1 reads MNHEY; CDR2 reads SVGAGI. In DNA, the CDR3 is TGTGCCAGCTGCCCCGGTGCCTCATACGAGCAGTACTTC. Its translation: CASCPGASYEQYF.

The rearrangement joins TRBV2 to TRBJ1-2, with 7 bases matching TRBD1. J lost 2 bases, V lost 11 bases, and 5 bases had no gene match. Germline assignment: CDR1 SNHLY and CDR2 FYNNEI. This CDR3 is built from 12 residues. As DNA, the CDR3 is TGTGCCGGGGACAGAAAAAACTATGGCTACACCTTC. This codes for CAGDRKNYGYTF.

The V gene is TRBV11-3, the J gene TRBJ2-1; 10 positions match TRBD2. The J segment lost 7 bases and the V segment lost 5 bases, leaving 11 bases of the junction unmatched. CDR1 is SGHNT and CDR2 is YENEEA in the germline V gene. CDR3 length: 16 residues. The CDR3 DNA follows: TGTGCCAGCAGCGCCAGAGCGGGACTAGCGAGGAATGAGCAGTTCTTC. Translated: CASSARAGLARNEQFF.

This clone has only one observation. V is TRBV2 and J is TRBJ1-1; D remains ambiguous. Between the trimmed V and J ends, which lost 4 bases and 10 bases, there was a span of 4 bases. Germline assignment: CDR1 SNHLY and CDR2 FYNNEI. The CDR3 sequence is 9 residues long. CDR3 in DNA: TGTGCCAGCAGTGGCGGAGCTTTCTTT. Translating it yields CASSGGAFF.

The rearrangement uses TRBV28 and TRBJ2-3; D perhaps matches TRBD1 (7 bases). The CDR3 sequence is 14 residues long. Germline lookup yields CDR1 MDHEN and CDR2 SYDVKM. V shed 6 bases and J shed 3 bases, with 13 bases lying between them. CDR3 DNA: TGTGCCAGCAGAGAGCAGGGGGGTACAGATACGCAGTATTTT. This sequence encodes CASREQGGTDTQYF. Variable domain in full (rest from reference TRBV28 and TRBJ2-3): DVKVTQSSRYLVKRTGEKVFLECVQDMDHENMFWYRQDPGLGLRLIYFSYDVKMKEKGDIPEGYSVSREKKERFSLILESASTNQTSMYLCASREQGGTDTQYFGPGTRLTVL.

The chain combines TRBV19 with TRBJ2-1; 7 nucleotides match TRBD2. CDR1 and CDR2 (germline): LNHDA, SQIVND (reference sequence). There are 14 residues in the CDR3. V shed 6 bases, J shed 1 base, and the junction held 3 bases outside the gene matches. CDR3: CASRGAGSYNEQFF. In DNA form, the CDR3 reads TGTGCCAGTAGGGGAGCGGGATCCTACAATGAGCAGTTCTTC. The complete variable domain, with remaining parts taken from reference TRBV19 and TRBJ2-1, reads DGGITQSPKYLFRKEGQNVTLSCEQNLNHDAMYWYRQDPGQGLRLIYYSQIVNDFQKGDIAEGYSVSREKKESFPLTVTSAQKNPTAFYLCASRGAGSYNEQFFGPGTRLTVL.

This chain links TRBV9 with TRBJ2-2, with 7 bases that match TRBD2. Germline V gene sequence: CDR1 SGDLS, CDR2 YYNGEE. The CDR3 is made up of 14 amino acids. The ends lost 0 bases at V and 4 bases at J; junction bases unmatched: 0. The CDR3 DNA reads as TGTGCCAGCAGCGTAGGGACTAGCACCGGGGAGCTGTTTTTT. Protein product: CASSVGTSTGELFF.

Worth noting for this clone: Other DNA variants within this sample encode the same CDR3. The chain has TRBV15 and TRBJ2-7, with D possibly matching TRBD1 (5 bases). Germline lookup yields CDR1 LNHNV and CDR2 YYDKDF (reference sequence). The CDR3 has 14 residues. The V and J ends lost 1 base and 0 bases respectively, with 7 bases between them. The CDR3 DNA follows: TGTGCCACCAGCAGAGGGGGCAGCTCCTACGAGCAGTACTTC. This sequence encodes CATSRGGSSYEQYF.

J is TRBJ2-7 and V is TRBV11-2; 8 nucleotides line up with TRBD1. The CDR3 loop spans 14 amino acids. J was trimmed by 7 bases and V by 1 base; bases with no gene match: 6. CDR1 SGHAT and CDR2 FQNNGV come from the germline V gene. The CDR3 sequence: CASSLVGQVREQYF. The CDR3 nucleotides read TGTGCCAGCAGCTTAGTGGGACAGGTTAGGGAGCAGTACTTC.

The V call is TRBV10-2, the J call TRBJ1-2; 7 nucleotides agree with TRBD1. Germline CDR1 is WSHSY and CDR2 is SAAADI. This CDR3 has 12 amino acids. V lost 6 bases to trimming and J lost 8 bases; unmatched junction nucleotides: 6. Here the CDR3 DNA reads TGCGCCAGCAGGTCGACAGGGACGGGCTACACCTTC. This encodes CASRSTGTGYTF.

The chain combines TRBV30 with TRBJ2-7; perhaps TRBD1 as D (6 bases). CDR1 and CDR2 (germline): GTSNPN, SVGIG (reference sequence). The CDR3 covers 13 residues. Trimming pared 2 bases from V and 6 bases from J, leaving 14 bases between. The CDR3 DNA reads TGTGCCTGGAGTAACAGGGTTAGGTCCGAGCAGTACTTC. Amino acids: CAWSNRVRSEQYF.

The chain couples TRBV15 to TRBJ1-1, with D maybe TRBD1 (6 bases). Germline CDR1 reads LNHNV; CDR2 reads YYDKDF (reference sequence). This CDR3 contains 15 residues. The V end was cut by 1 base, the J end by 6 bases, with 15 bases between. The CDR3 nucleotides are TGTGCCACCAGCAGAGGTCTCAACGACAGGCCTGAAGCTTTCTTT. Amino acid sequence: CATSRGLNDRPEAFF.

The rearrangement uses TRBV21-1 and TRBJ2-3; whether TRBD1, the table's D call, matches the DNA was not checked. TRBV21-1 is labeled a pseudogene. There are 14 residues in the CDR3. CDR3 nucleotides: TGTGCCAGCGCCAAGTTAGGGGTTGCAGATACGCAGTATTTT. Its translation is CASAKLGVADTQYF.

The chain recombines TRBV6-1 with TRBJ2-7, with D perhaps TRBD2 (7 bases). Trimming shortened V by 1 base and J by 3 bases, and 19 bases separated the two germline ends. Germline V gene lookup returns CDR1 MNHNS and CDR2 SASEGT. This CDR3 has 17 residues. The CDR3 loop reads CASSEGRGRGRNYEQYF. DNA for the CDR3: TGTGCCAGCAGTGAAGGGAGAGGGAGGGGGAGAAACTACGAGCAGTACTTC.

The chain is built from TRBV7-9 and TRBJ2-1; 7 nucleotides align to TRBD2. Looked up from germline, CDR1 is SEHNR and CDR2 is FQNEAQ (reference sequence). This CDR3 has 10 amino acids. Here the CDR3 reads CLCGSRQEFF. CDR3 DNA sequence: TGTCTGTGCGGGAGCCGTCAGGAGTTCTTC.

V and J are TRBV5-1 and TRBJ2-5; a weak D match, TRBD1 (7 bases). The CDR3 runs 14 residues. Germline V lookup: CDR1 SGHRS, CDR2 YFSETQ. V gave up 4 bases and J gave up 2 bases, with 12 bases separating them. The CDR3 DNA is TGCGCCAGCAGCCCGGGGGACAGACAAGAGACCCAGTACTTC. Encoded protein: CASSPGDRQETQYF.

The chain carries TRBV11-3 and TRBJ2-7; D uncertain. V was trimmed by 5 bases and J by 3 bases, leaving 11 bases between them. The CDR3 is 13 amino acids. Germline V lookup: CDR1 SGHNT, CDR2 YENEEA. Written as DNA, the CDR3 is TGTGCCAGCAGCCGCGGAGCGATCTACGAGCAGTACTTC. Residues: CASSRGAIYEQYF.